One and the same sample provided the 8 T cell receptor beta chains below, sequenced in a study of regulatory T cells in long-lasting Graves disease (dated by TCRdb to the early 2020s). To prepare the library, multiplex PCR was applied. Sequencing relied on an Illumina HiSeq 4000. CDR3 regions were amplified by Arm-PCR with iRepertoire HTBI primers to construct TCR beta libraries. Through fastp at Q25 and MiXCR, TCRdb rebuilt clones from the public reads, retaining in-frame beta chains. CDR3 protein sequences are deduplicated, and each keeps its most common genes and DNA. This sample gives 440,000 or so distinct CDR3 sequences in total; 15% to 20% of them show up just once. The ten largest clones represent about 10% of the sample. The time point label of this sample denotes: newly diagnosed GD, antithyroid drugs for less than 3 months. RNA was extracted from PBMCs in TRIzol for both TCR sequencing and RNA sequencing.

This sample also appeared in a second study, on T cells in Graves' hyperthyroidism and ophthalmopathy.

The starting material was peripheral blood mononuclear cells (PBMCs), obtained at new diagnosis, from a patient treated with antithyroid drugs. These receptors all stem from a woman younger than 45 with Graves disease. Donor details come from another sample of the same person, matched by shared clones.

This clonotype was recorded at least ten times. CDR3 region: CASSPTESYEQYF. DNA for the CDR3: TGTGCCAGCAGCCCCACAGAGTCCTACGAGCAGTACTTC. The chain uses TRBV7-9 and TRBJ2-7, with D hard to call. The V end lost 5 bases, the J end lost 1 base, and 9 bases lay between the germline ends. The CDR3 runs to 13 residues. The germline V gene encodes CDR1 SEHNR and CDR2 FQNEAQ (reference sequence).

The chain joins TRBV20-1 to TRBJ2-7; 8 bases are a match to TRBD1. The V gene's germline CDR1 is DFQATT and CDR2 SNEGSKA (reference sequence). V shed 8 bases and J 5 bases; nucleotides not matched to a gene: 14. The CDR3 runs to 14 residues. The CDR3 sequence is CSRSAGTGSNEQYF. CDR3 nucleotides: TGCAGTCGGAGCGCCGGGACAGGTAGTAACGAGCAGTACTTC.

This clonotype appeared many times. The chain couples TRBV7-2 to TRBJ1-5; no clear D gene. Germline loops: CDR1 SGHTA, CDR2 FQGNSA. The V gene lost 1 base and the J gene lost 1 base, with 8 bases spanning the gap. There are 15 residues in the CDR3. The CDR3 loop is CASSLVAESNQPQHF. The CDR3 DNA is TGTGCCAGCAGCTTAGTCGCTGAGAGCAATCAGCCCCAGCATTTT.

This clonotype was seen at least ten times. Here the CDR3 DNA reads TGTGCCAGCACTATAGCGGGAATAGAGACCCAGTACTTC. This translates into CASTIAGIETQYF. This sequence joins TRBV12-3 or TRBV12-4 and TRBJ2-5; TRBD2 matches 8 bases. There are 13 residues in the CDR3. Trimming cost V 7 bases and J 4 bases; bases outside gene matches: 5.

Ten or more counts support this clonotype. The V call is TRBV18, the J call TRBJ1-1, with 12 nucleotides matching TRBD1. The V segment lost 5 bases and the J segment 5 bases; nucleotides outside the gene matches: 12. CDR3 length: 17 amino acids. Germline CDR1 is KGHSH and CDR2 is LQKENI. CDR3 region: CASSGPGQGAKRTEAFF. The CDR3 DNA reads TGTGCCAGCTCAGGCCCGGGACAGGGGGCGAAACGGACTGAAGCTTTCTTT. The full variable domain, in which reference TRBV18 and TRBJ1-1 provide the parts outside the CDR3, is NAGVMQNPRHLVRRRGQEARLRCSPMKGHSHVYWYRQLPEEGLKFMVYLQKENIIDESGMPKERFSAEFPKEGPSILRIQQVVRGDSAAYFCASSGPGQGAKRTEAFFGQGTRLTVV.

This clonotype was seen at least ten times. The gene calls are TRBV4-1 and TRBJ2-1, with D unclear. Germline CDR1 and CDR2: MGHRA and YSYEKL. Trimming pared 6 bases from V and 10 bases from J, leaving 13 bases between. The length of the CDR3 is 12 residues. The CDR3 protein is CASSGRRLEQFF. The DNA for the CDR3 is TGCGCCAGCAGTGGGCGACGTCTGGAGCAGTTCTTC.

This clonotype was counted between two and nine times. The chain couples TRBV7-2 to TRBJ2-2, with D perhaps TRBD1 (5 bases). There are 15 residues in the CDR3. The germline CDR1 and CDR2 sequences are SGHTA and FQGNSA. V lost 0 bases, J lost 4 bases, and 9 bases lay in between. The CDR3 DNA reads TGTGCCAGCAGCTTAGCAGGGGTTCCCACCGGGGAGCTGTTTTTT. Translation: CASSLAGVPTGELFF.

This clonotype showed up many times. This chain links TRBV14 with TRBJ2-3; D ambiguous. Between the trimmed V and J ends, which lost 3 bases and 4 bases, there was a span of 2 bases. There are 11 residues in the CDR3. The V gene's germline CDR1 is SGHDN and CDR2 FVKESK. The CDR3 spells CASSQADTQYF. The CDR3 nucleotides read TGTGCCAGCAGCCAGGCAGATACGCAGTATTTT.